The source of this TCR beta chain is a study of blood T cell repertoires in COVID-19. Overall study context: Collection of acute and convalescent COVID-19 samples took place in the United States, Italy and Spain. The analysed material was cDNA or gDNA that came from T cells, B-cell-depleted T cells, or PBMCs.

This CDR3 has 15 amino acids. Trimming took 5 bases from V and 6 from J; bases not matched to a gene: 11. From germline, CDR1 is SGHAT and CDR2 FQDESV (reference sequence). How the authors handled the data: Amplification with reference gene primers provided the estimates of nucleated cell counts. TCRdb's table, derived via immunoSEQ multiplex PCR, lists solely in-frame clones and lacks some. D and trimming were read from the DNA, whereas the V and J calls and clone size are those reported in that table. The table records fewer than 110,000 clones, approximately 89% of them present only once. Material for sequencing was peripheral blood. The J gene is TRBJ1-1, the V gene TRBV11-1, with 8 bases matching TRBD1. This receptor was identified in a woman older than 75 in a cohort sampled during active COVID-19. CDR3 in DNA: TGTGCCAGCAGCCCTTTAGACAGGGGAGCTGCTGAAGCTTTCTTT. This sequence encodes CASSPLDRGAAEAFF.